Listed below are T cell receptor beta chains from one sample, sequenced in a study of T cell responses to AZD1222 COVID-19 vaccine. Sequenced by immunoSEQ multiplex PCR; TCRdb stores in-frame clones only, minus some. The sample holds some 150,000 clones, 92% seen once. The material was peripheral blood, obtained 28 days after the second AZD1222 dose. These receptors all stem from an adult who received the AZD1222 COVID-19 vaccine. Both conserved end residues are part of each CDR3. The D gene is left open where the match is weak. Expanded clones are given a class, and other clones once, few, many or no size at all.

V gene: TRBV15; J gene: TRBJ2-3; D gene: TRBD2; clone size: once; CDR3 DNA: TGTGCCACCAGCCCGATGACCCCTAGCGGGATCGCAGATACGCAGTATTTT; CDR3 protein: CATSPMTPSGIADTQYF
V gene: TRBV5-1; J gene: TRBJ1-1; D gene: NA; clone size: NA; CDR3 DNA: TGCGCCAGCAGCTTGGAATGGGCGGGCGGGAACACTGAAGCTTTCTTT; CDR3 protein: CASSLEWAGGNTEAFF
V gene: TRBV7-2; J gene: TRBJ2-7; D gene: TRBD2; clone size: NA; CDR3 DNA: TGTGCCAGCAGCGCTACTAGCGGGTCAGACTACGAGCAGTACTTC; CDR3 protein: CASSATSGSDYEQYF
V gene: TRBV7-2; J gene: TRBJ1-4; D gene: TRBD1; clone size: NA; CDR3 DNA: TGTGCCAGCAGCCCGGGACAGGGAAATGAAAAACTGTTTTTT; CDR3 protein: CASSPGQGNEKLFF
V gene: TRBV9; J gene: TRBJ1-4; D gene: NA; clone size: NA; CDR3 DNA: TGTGCCAGCAGCGTAGGAGGCCGGCGTAATGAAAAACTGTTTTTT; CDR3 protein: CASSVGGRRNEKLFF
V gene: TRBV5-8; J gene: TRBJ1-5; D gene: NA; clone size: NA; CDR3 DNA: TGTGCCAGCAGCTCATTCGGGGTTAGCAATCAGCCCCAGCATTTT; CDR3 protein: CASSSFGVSNQPQHF
V gene: TRBV28; J gene: TRBJ2-7; D gene: TRBD2; clone size: once; CDR3 DNA: TGTGCCAGCACGGGGGGGTACGAGCAGTACTTC; CDR3 protein: CASTGGYEQYF
V gene: TRBV7-9; J gene: TRBJ2-7; D gene: NA; clone size: NA; CDR3 DNA: TGTGCCAGCAGCTTAGCAGGGGGAGGCGAGCAGTACTTC; CDR3 protein: CASSLAGGGEQYF
V gene: TRBV27; J gene: TRBJ1-2; D gene: NA; clone size: NA; CDR3 DNA: TGTGCCAGCAGTATCTCACAGGGAGGCTATGGCTACACCTTC; CDR3 protein: CASSISQGGYGYTF
V gene: TRBV28; J gene: TRBJ1-6; D gene: NA; clone size: NA; CDR3 DNA: TGTGCCAGCAGTTCCAAGACGTGGGGAAATTCACCCCTCCACTTT; CDR3 protein: CASSSKTWGNSPLHF
V gene: TRBV15; J gene: TRBJ1-2; D gene: NA; clone size: NA; CDR3 DNA: TGTGCCACCAGCGAGCACACCAGGGTCAACTATGGCTACACCTTC; CDR3 protein: CATSEHTRVNYGYTF
V gene: TRBV11-2; J gene: TRBJ2-7; D gene: NA; clone size: once; CDR3 DNA: TGTGCCAGCAGGTCCCTTTACGAGCAGTACTTC; CDR3 protein: CASRSLYEQYF
V gene: TRBV6-5; J gene: TRBJ1-1; D gene: TRBD1; clone size: NA; CDR3 DNA: TGTGCCAGCAGTTACGGGCGAGGGACAGTTGAAGCTTTCTTT; CDR3 protein: CASSYGRGTVEAFF
V gene: TRBV10-1; J gene: TRBJ1-3; D gene: NA; clone size: NA; CDR3 DNA: TGCGCCGCGGGGCAGGGCCCTACCGTACCCTCTGGAAACACCATATATTTT; CDR3 protein: CAAGQGPTVPSGNTIYF
V gene: TRBV19; J gene: TRBJ2-7; D gene: TRBD1; clone size: NA; CDR3 DNA: TGTGCCAGTAGTACGCAATCTCCCGGGACAGCCGCCTACGAGCAGTACTTC; CDR3 protein: CASSTQSPGTAAYEQYF
V gene: TRBV7-2; J gene: TRBJ2-5; D gene: NA; clone size: NA; CDR3 DNA: TGTGCCAGCAGCTTTGGCCTGGGAGAGACCCAGTACTTC; CDR3 protein: CASSFGLGETQYF
V gene: TRBV6-4; J gene: TRBJ1-1; D gene: NA; clone size: NA; CDR3 DNA: TGTGCCAGCAGTGTGGGAGAAAACACTGAAGCTTTCTTT; CDR3 protein: CASSVGENTEAFF
V gene: TRBV27; J gene: TRBJ2-3; D gene: NA; clone size: once; CDR3 DNA: TGTGCCAGCAGTAGTAGCGACTACGGAGATACGCAGTATTTT; CDR3 protein: CASSSSDYGDTQYF
V gene: TRBV5-1; J gene: TRBJ2-7; D gene: TRBD1; clone size: NA; CDR3 DNA: TGCGCCAGCAGCCGACAGGGCTTTATCGACGAGCAGTACTTC; CDR3 protein: CASSRQGFIDEQYF
V gene: TRBV27; J gene: TRBJ2-7; D gene: NA; clone size: NA; CDR3 DNA: TGTGCCAGCGAAGGGTCTGGCGGGGGCAGGGGGCCCGAGGTGTACTTC; CDR3 protein: CASEGSGGGRGPEVYF
V gene: TRBV4-2; J gene: TRBJ1-2; D gene: TRBD1; clone size: few; CDR3 DNA: TGTGCCAGCAGCCAACGGACAGGGGACTACTATGGCTACACCTTC; CDR3 protein: CASSQRTGDYYGYTF
V gene: TRBV15; J gene: TRBJ1-1; D gene: NA; clone size: NA; CDR3 DNA: TGTGCCACCAGCAGTTCCACAGTAGGCACTGAAGCTTTCTTT; CDR3 protein: CATSSSTVGTEAFF
V gene: TRBV29-1; J gene: TRBJ2-3; D gene: TRBD2; clone size: NA; CDR3 DNA: TGCAGCGTTACCCATCTCGGGGGGGAAGATACGCAGTATTTT; CDR3 protein: CSVTHLGGEDTQYF
V gene: TRBV3-1/TRBV3-2; J gene: TRBJ1-6; D gene: TRBD1; clone size: NA; CDR3 DNA: TGTGCCAGCAGCCAAGAGGGACAGGGGGAATCACCCCTCCACTTT; CDR3 protein: CASSQEGQGESPLHF
V gene: TRBV5-1; J gene: TRBJ1-1; D gene: NA; clone size: NA; CDR3 DNA: TGCGCCAGCAGCTTGGGGGGATTGAACACTGAAGCTTTCTTT; CDR3 protein: CASSLGGLNTEAFF
V gene: TRBV6-2/TRBV6-3; J gene: TRBJ2-2; D gene: NA; clone size: NA; CDR3 DNA: TGTGCCAGCAGTTACAAGACCACCACCGGGGAGCTGTTTTTT; CDR3 protein: CASSYKTTTGELFF
V gene: TRBV3-1/TRBV3-2; J gene: TRBJ2-3; D gene: TRBD1; clone size: NA; CDR3 DNA: TGTGCCAGCAGCTCCAGGGACAGGGGGCAAGATACGCAGTATTTT; CDR3 protein: CASSSRDRGQDTQYF
V gene: TRBV5-4; J gene: TRBJ1-1; D gene: NA; clone size: NA; CDR3 DNA: TGTGCCAGCCCCGGAGGACCGATCTCGGAGAACACTGAAGCTTTCTTT; CDR3 protein: CASPGGPISENTEAFF
V gene: TRBV28; J gene: TRBJ2-5; D gene: TRBD1; clone size: NA; CDR3 DNA: TGTGCCAGCAGTTTATGGGTTAGACAGGGGACAGAGACCCAGTACTTC; CDR3 protein: CASSLWVRQGTETQYF